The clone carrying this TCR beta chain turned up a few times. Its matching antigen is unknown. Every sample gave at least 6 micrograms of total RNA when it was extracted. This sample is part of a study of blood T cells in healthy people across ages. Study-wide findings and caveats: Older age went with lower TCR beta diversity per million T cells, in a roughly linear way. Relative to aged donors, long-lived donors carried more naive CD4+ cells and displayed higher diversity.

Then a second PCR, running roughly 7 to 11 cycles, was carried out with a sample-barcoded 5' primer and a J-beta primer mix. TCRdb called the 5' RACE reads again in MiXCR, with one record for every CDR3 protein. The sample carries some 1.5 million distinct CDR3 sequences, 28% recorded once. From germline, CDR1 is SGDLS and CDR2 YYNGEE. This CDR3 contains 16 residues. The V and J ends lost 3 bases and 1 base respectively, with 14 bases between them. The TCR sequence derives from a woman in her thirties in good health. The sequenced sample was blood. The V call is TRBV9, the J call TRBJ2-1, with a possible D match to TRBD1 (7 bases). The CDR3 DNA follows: TGTGCCAGCAGCGGTACAGGGGCGGGGTCCTACAATGAGCAGTTCTTC. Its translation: CASSGTGAGSYNEQFF.